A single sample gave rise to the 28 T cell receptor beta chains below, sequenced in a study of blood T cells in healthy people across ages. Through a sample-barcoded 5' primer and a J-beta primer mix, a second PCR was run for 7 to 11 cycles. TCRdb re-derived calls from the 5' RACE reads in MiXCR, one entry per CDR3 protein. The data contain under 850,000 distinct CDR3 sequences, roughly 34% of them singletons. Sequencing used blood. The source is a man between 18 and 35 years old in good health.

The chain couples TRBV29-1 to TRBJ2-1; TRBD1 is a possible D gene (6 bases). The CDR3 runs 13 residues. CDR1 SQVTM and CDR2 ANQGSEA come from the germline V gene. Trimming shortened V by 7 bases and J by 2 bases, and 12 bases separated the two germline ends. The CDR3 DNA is TGCAGCGCTGCAGGGGTCACCTACAATGAGCAGTTCTTC. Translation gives CSAAGVTYNEQFF.

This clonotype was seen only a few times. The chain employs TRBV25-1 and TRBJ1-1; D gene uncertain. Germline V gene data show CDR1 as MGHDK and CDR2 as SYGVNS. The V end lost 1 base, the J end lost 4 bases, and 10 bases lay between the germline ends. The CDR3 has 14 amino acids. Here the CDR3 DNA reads TGTGCCAGCAGTGAATCCGGAACCGGCACTGAAGCTTTCTTT. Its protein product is CASSESGTGTEAFF.

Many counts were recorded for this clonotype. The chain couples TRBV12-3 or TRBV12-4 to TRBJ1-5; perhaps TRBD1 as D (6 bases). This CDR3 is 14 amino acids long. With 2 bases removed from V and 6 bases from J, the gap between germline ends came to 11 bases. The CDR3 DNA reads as TGTGCCAGCAGTTTAATGCAGGGGCCTCAGCCCCAGCATTTT. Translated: CASSLMQGPQPQHF.

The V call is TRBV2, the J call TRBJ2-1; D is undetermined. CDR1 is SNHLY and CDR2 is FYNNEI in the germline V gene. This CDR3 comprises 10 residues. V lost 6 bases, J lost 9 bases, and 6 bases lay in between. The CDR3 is CASRVREQFF. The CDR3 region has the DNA TGTGCCAGCAGGGTACGTGAGCAGTTCTTC.

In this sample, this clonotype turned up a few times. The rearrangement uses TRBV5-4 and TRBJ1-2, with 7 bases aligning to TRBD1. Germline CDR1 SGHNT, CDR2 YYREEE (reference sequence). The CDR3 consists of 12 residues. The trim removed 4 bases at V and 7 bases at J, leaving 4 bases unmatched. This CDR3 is CASSVDRVGYTF. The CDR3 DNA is TGTGCCAGCAGCGTTGACAGGGTTGGCTACACCTTC.

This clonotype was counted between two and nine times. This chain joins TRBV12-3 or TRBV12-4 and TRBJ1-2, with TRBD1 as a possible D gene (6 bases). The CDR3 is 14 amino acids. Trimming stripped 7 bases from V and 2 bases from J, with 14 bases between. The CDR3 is CASTSRGHNYGYTF. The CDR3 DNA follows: TGTGCCAGCACCTCACGGGGACACAACTATGGCTACACCTTC.

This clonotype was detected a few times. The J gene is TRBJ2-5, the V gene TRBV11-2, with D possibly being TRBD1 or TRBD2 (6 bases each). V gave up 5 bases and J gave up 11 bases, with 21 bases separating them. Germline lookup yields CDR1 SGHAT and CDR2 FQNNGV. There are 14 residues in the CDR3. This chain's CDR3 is CASSRGRGLNEQYF. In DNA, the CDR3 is TGTGCCAGCAGCCGAGGACGGGGGCTGAATGAGCAGTACTTC.

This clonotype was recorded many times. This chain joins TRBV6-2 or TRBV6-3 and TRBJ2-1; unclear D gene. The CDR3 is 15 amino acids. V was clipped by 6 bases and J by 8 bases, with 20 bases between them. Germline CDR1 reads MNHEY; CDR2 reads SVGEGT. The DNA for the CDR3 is TGTGCCAGCAGCCAAGGAGCTGCCCGAAATGATGAGCAGTTCTTC. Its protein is CASSQGAARNDEQFF.

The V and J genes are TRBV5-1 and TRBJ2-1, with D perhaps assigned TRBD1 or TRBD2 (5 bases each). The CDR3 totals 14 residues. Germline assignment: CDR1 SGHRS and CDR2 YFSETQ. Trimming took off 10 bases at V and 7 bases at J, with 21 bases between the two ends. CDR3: CAGRRDPTGNEQFF. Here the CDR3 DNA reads TGCGCCGGGCGCAGGGACCCCACCGGTAATGAGCAGTTCTTC.

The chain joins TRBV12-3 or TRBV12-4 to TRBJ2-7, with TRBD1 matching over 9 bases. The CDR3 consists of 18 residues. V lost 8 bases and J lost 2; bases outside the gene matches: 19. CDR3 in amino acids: CASFAGTGPASAPYEQYF. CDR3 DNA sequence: TGTGCCAGCTTCGCCGGGACAGGGCCCGCATCCGCTCCCTACGAGCAGTACTTC.

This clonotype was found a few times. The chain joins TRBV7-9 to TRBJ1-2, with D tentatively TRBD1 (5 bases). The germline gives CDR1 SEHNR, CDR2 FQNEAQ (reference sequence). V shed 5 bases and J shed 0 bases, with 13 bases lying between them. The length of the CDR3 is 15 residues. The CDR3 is CASSDRDGTNYGYTF. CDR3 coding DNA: TGTGCCAGCAGCGACCGGGACGGCACTAACTATGGCTACACCTTC.

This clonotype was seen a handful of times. CDR3 loop: CASSRRTGLSNQPQHF. CDR3 sequence (DNA): TGTGCCAGCAGCCGCAGAACAGGGTTGAGCAATCAGCCCCAGCATTTT. The gene calls are TRBV5-6 and TRBJ1-5; D might be TRBD1 (6 bases). The CDR3 consists of 16 residues. Trimming took 4 bases from V and 1 from J, leaving 15 bases between them. Germline V lookup: CDR1 SGHDT, CDR2 YYEEEE. Using reference TRBV5-6 and TRBJ1-5 for the parts outside the CDR3, the full variable domain is DAGVTQSPTHLIKTRGQQVTLRCSPKSGHDTVSWYQQALGQGPQFIFQYYEEEERQRGNFPDRFSGHQFPNYSSELNVNALLLGDSALYLCASSRRTGLSNQPQHFGDGTRLSIL.

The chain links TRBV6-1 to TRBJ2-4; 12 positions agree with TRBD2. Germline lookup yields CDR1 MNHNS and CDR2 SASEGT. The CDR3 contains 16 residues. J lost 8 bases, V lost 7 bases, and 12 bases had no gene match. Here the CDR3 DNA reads TGTGCCAGCAATAGACTAGCGGGAGATAACATGGACATTCAGTACTTC. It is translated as CASNRLAGDNMDIQYF.

CDR3 amino acids: CSVEAGGGLNYGYTF. The CDR3, as DNA: TGCAGCGTTGAAGCGGGCGGGGGGCTAAACTATGGCTACACCTTC. This chain joins TRBV29-1 and TRBJ1-2; weak D call: TRBD1 (6 bases). The CDR3 has 15 amino acids. Trimming took off 1 base at V and 2 bases at J, with 14 bases between the two ends. The germline V gene encodes CDR1 SQVTM and CDR2 ANQGSEA.

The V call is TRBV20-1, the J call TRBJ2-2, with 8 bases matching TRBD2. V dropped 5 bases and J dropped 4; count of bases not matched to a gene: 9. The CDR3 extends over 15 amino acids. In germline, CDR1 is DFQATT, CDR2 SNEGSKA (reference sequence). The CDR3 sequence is CSAYSGALITGELFF. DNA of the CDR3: TGCAGTGCTTATAGCGGGGCGCTGATCACCGGGGAGCTGTTTTTT.

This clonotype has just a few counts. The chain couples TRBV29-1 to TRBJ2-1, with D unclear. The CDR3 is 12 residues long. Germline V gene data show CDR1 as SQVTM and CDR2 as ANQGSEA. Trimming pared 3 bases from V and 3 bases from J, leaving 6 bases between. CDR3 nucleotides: TGCAGCGTTGATAAGGGCTACAATGAGCAGTTCTTC. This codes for CSVDKGYNEQFF.

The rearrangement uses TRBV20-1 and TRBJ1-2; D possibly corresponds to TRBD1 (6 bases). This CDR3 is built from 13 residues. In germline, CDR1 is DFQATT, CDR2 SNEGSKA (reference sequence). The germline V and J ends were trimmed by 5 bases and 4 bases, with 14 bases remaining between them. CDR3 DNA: TGCAGTGCTCTACAGGGAGTCGGCTATGGCTACACCTTC. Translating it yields CSALQGVGYGYTF.

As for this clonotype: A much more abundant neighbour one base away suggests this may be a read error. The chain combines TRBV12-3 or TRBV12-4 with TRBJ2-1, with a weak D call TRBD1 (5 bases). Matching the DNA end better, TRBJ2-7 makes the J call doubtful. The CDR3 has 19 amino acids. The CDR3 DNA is TGTGCCAGCAGTTTAGCGGGCAGGGCCATCGGACGATCCTACAATGAGCAGTACTTC. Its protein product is CASSLAGRAIGRSYNEQYF.

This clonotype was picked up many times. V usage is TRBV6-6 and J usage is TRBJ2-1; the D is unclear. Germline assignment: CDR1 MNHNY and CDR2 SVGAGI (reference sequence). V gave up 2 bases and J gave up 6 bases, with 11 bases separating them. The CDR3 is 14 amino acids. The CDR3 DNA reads TGTGCCAGCAGTTACGGGTCGCGTCCCAATGAGCAGTTCTTC. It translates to CASSYGSRPNEQFF.

Written as DNA, the CDR3 is TGTGCCAGCAGTTTCAGTCAGGGAGAGTCCGAGCAGTACTTC. It encodes CASSFSQGESEQYF. The chain employs TRBV12-3 or TRBV12-4 and TRBJ2-7; D could derive from TRBD1 or TRBD2 (5 bases each). V lost 3 bases to trimming and J lost 6 bases, with 15 bases between them. The CDR3 consists of 14 residues.

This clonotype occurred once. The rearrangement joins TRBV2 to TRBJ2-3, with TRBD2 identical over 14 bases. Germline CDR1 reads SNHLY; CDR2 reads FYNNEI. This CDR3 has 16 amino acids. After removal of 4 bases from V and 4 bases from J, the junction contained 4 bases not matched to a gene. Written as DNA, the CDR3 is TGTGCCAGCAGTGCGACTAGCGGGAGGGGGGCAGATACGCAGTATTTT. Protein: CASSATSGRGADTQYF.

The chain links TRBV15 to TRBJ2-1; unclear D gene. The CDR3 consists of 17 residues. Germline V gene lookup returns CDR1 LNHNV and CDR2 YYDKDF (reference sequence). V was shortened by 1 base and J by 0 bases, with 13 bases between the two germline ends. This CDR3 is CATSRALDPTSYNEQFF. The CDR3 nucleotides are TGTGCCACCAGCAGAGCCCTAGACCCAACCTCCTACAATGAGCAGTTCTTC.

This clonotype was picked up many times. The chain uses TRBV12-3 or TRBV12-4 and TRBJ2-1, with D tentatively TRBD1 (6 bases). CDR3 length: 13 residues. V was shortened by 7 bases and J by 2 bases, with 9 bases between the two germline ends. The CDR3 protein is CASNQGPYNEQFF. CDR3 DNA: TGTGCCAGCAACCAGGGGCCCTACAATGAGCAGTTCTTC.

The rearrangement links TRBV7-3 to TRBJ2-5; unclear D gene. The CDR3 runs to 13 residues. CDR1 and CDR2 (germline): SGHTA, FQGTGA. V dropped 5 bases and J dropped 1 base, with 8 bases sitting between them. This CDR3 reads CASSTRPQETQYF. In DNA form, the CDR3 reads TGTGCCAGCAGCACCCGACCCCAAGAGACCCAGTACTTC.

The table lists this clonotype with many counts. CDR3 nucleotides: TGTGCCAGCAGTTACTCGTGGGGGACAGGAGAGATCAATCAGCCCCAGCATTTT. Its translation: CASSYSWGTGEINQPQHF. The rearrangement links TRBV6-5 to TRBJ1-5, with 8 positions matching TRBD1. CDR1 is MNHEY and CDR2 is SVGAGI in the germline V gene. Trimming removed 0 bases from V and 3 bases from J; junction bases left unmatched: 10. This CDR3 comprises 18 residues.

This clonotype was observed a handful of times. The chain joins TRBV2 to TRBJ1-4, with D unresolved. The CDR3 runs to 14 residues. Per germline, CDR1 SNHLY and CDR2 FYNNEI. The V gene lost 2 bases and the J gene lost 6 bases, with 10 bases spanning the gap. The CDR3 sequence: CASSETASDEKLFF. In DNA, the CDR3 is TGTGCCAGCAGTGAAACAGCCTCAGATGAAAAACTGTTTTTT.

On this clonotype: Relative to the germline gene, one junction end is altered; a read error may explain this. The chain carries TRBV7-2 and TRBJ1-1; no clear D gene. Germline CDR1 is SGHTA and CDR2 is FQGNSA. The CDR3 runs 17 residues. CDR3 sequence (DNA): TGTGCCAGCAGTTTAGTTGTATGGGATGATGGTTGCACTGAAGCTTTCTTT. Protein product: CASSLVVWDDGCTEAFF.

CDR3 nucleotide sequence: TGTGCCAGCAGCCAGAGTCAGAGGGAGACCCAGTACTTC. Encoded protein: CASSQSQRETQYF. The chain recombines TRBV7-2 with TRBJ2-5; D gene unclear. Germline V gives CDR1 SGHTA, CDR2 FQGNSA. The CDR3 covers 13 residues. Between the trimmed V and J ends, which lost 5 bases and 5 bases, there was a span of 12 bases.